These 8 T cell receptor beta chains originate from one sample sequenced in a study of blood T cell repertoires in COVID-19. Profiled with immunoSEQ multiplex PCR; TCRdb holds only in-frame clones, not every one. The sample carries approximately 93,000 clones, around 87% recorded once. The sample comprised peripheral blood. These receptors originate from a human donor in a cohort sampled during active COVID-19.

This rearrangement joins TRBV9 to TRBJ2-1; D perhaps matches TRBD2 (6 bases). Trimming stripped 0 bases from V and 6 bases from J, with 16 bases between. Looked up from germline, CDR1 is SGDLS and CDR2 is YYNGEE. This CDR3 contains 16 residues. CDR3 residues: CASSVALRDRGNEQFF. In DNA, the CDR3 is TGTGCCAGCAGCGTAGCTCTGCGGGATAGGGGCAATGAGCAGTTCTTC.

The chain couples TRBV19 to TRBJ2-3; D remains unclear. CDR1 LNHDA and CDR2 SQIVND come from the germline V gene (reference sequence). This CDR3 is 16 amino acids long. V lost 5 bases and J 1 base, leaving 16 bases between the germline ends. The CDR3 DNA sequence: TGTGCCAGTAGTTACAACCCCCCGATCGGCACAGATACGCAGTATTTT. It is translated as CASSYNPPIGTDTQYF.

The chain is built from TRBV3-1 (or the pseudogene TRBV3-2) and TRBJ1-4; 9 bases are a match to TRBD1. CDR1 is LGHDT, CDR2 YNNKEL, per germline (reference sequence). V gave up 0 bases and J gave up 8 bases; unmatched junction bases: 4. CDR3 size: 15 residues. In DNA form, the CDR3 reads TGTGCCAGCAGCCAAGAAGTAGGGACAGGGGAAAAACTGTTTTTT. Its protein is CASSQEVGTGEKLFF.

This chain uses TRBV13 with TRBJ2-3; 10 nucleotides agree with TRBD2. The CDR3 is made up of 16 amino acids. In germline, CDR1 is PRHDT, CDR2 FYEKMQ (reference sequence). J lost 5 bases, V lost 3 bases, and 8 bases had no gene match. The CDR3 sequence is CASSFSGRRDGDTQYF. The CDR3 DNA sequence: TGTGCCAGCAGCTTTAGCGGGAGGAGGGACGGAGATACGCAGTATTTT. The full variable domain, its missing parts supplied by reference TRBV13 and TRBJ2-3, is AAGVIQSPRHLIKEKRETATLKCYPIPRHDTVYWYQQGPGQDPQFLISFYEKMQSDKGSIPDRFSAQQFSDYHSELNMSSLELGDSALYFCASSFSGRRDGDTQYFGPGTRLTVL.

The rearrangement links TRBV5-1 to TRBJ2-7; D is possibly TRBD2 (5 bases). The CDR3 extends over 16 amino acids. The V gene's germline CDR1 is SGHRS and CDR2 YFSETQ. V gave up 0 bases and J gave up 3 bases, with 16 bases separating them. In nucleotides, the CDR3 is TGCGCCAGCAGCTTGGGGGTGGGAGAGAGCTTCTACGAGCAGTACTTC. It yields the protein CASSLGVGESFYEQYF. Supplemented by reference TRBV5-1 and TRBJ2-7, the full variable domain reads KAGVTQTPRYLIKTRGQQVTLSCSPISGHRSVSWYQQTPGQGLQFLFEYFSETQRNKGNFPGRFSGRQFSNSRSEMNVSTLELGDSALYLCASSLGVGESFYEQYFGPGTRLTVT.

The chain has TRBV29-1 and TRBJ2-3; a weak D match, TRBD2 (6 bases). The CDR3 runs 13 residues. Germline values: CDR1 SQVTM, CDR2 ANQGSEA. The germline V and J ends were trimmed by 3 bases and 2 bases, with 9 bases remaining between them. The CDR3 coding sequence is TGCAGCGTTGACTCTAGCGTCACAGATACGCAGTATTTT. Amino acids: CSVDSSVTDTQYF.

The gene calls are TRBV2 and TRBJ1-5; 10 nucleotides match TRBD1. The CDR3 consists of 16 residues. Trimming cost V 7 bases and J 8 bases; bases outside gene matches: 14. Looked up from germline, CDR1 is SNHLY and CDR2 is FYNNEI. The CDR3: CASTGQGTLRREPQHF. CDR3 nucleotide sequence: TGTGCCAGCACGGGACAGGGGACCCTGCGCAGGGAGCCCCAGCATTTT.

This clone was seen just once. The chain joins TRBV7-3 to TRBJ2-1; 9 positions match TRBD2. The CDR3 spans 14 residues. The V gene end was trimmed by 7 bases and the J gene end by 6 bases; junction bases not matched to a gene: 7. Germline CDR1 is SGHTA and CDR2 is FQGTGA. The CDR3 protein is CASTLAGVGNEQFF. CDR3 nucleotides: TGTGCCAGCACTTTAGCGGGAGTGGGCAATGAGCAGTTCTTC. Supplemented by reference TRBV7-3 and TRBJ2-1, the full variable domain reads GAGVSQTPSNKVTEKGKYVELRCDPISGHTALYWYRQSLGQGPEFLIYFQGTGAADDSGLPNDRFFAVRPEGSVSTLKIQRTERGDSAVYLCASTLAGVGNEQFFGPGTRLTVL.